These T cell receptor beta chains were read from a single sample in a study of T cell changes during pregnancy in multiple sclerosis. Data came from immunoSEQ multiplex PCR; TCRdb stores just in-frame clones and leaves some out. The data hold 70,000 to 95,000 clones, with approximately 92% observed a single time. Sample: peripheral blood, taken in the first trimester of pregnancy. The receptors derive from a female donor with multiple sclerosis, enrolled in a pregnancy study. The CDR3 runs from the conserved cysteine through the conserved F or W. The order of the fields is J gene, V gene, clone size, D gene, CDR3 DNA, CDR3 protein. D genes are given only for firm matches. Rows may omit the clone size; those that give it use once, few, many or a size class.

j_gene: TRBJ1-2
v_gene: TRBV7-8
abundance: .
d_gene: .
CDR3nt: TGTGCCAGCAGCTTTGAGGGCCTGGATGGCTACACCTTC
CDR3aa: CASSFEGLDGYTF

j_gene: TRBJ2-3
v_gene: TRBV19
abundance: .
d_gene: .
CDR3nt: TGTGCCAGTACTACGACGTCGGCAGGGGTAACAGATACGCAGTATTTT
CDR3aa: CASTTTSAGVTDTQYF

j_gene: TRBJ2-7
v_gene: TRBV7-2
abundance: once
d_gene: .
CDR3nt: TGTGCCAGCAGCCCTCGCGCCTCCTACGAGCAGTACTTC
CDR3aa: CASSPRASYEQYF

j_gene: TRBJ2-7
v_gene: TRBV6-5
abundance: .
d_gene: .
CDR3nt: TGTGCCAGCAGTTACTCGAGGCTCGGGATTTCCTACGAGCAGTACTTC
CDR3aa: CASSYSRLGISYEQYF

j_gene: TRBJ2-2
v_gene: TRBV6-1
abundance: .
d_gene: .
CDR3nt: TGTGCCAGCAGGGAGACAGTGAACACCGGGGAGCTGTTTTTT
CDR3aa: CASRETVNTGELFF

j_gene: TRBJ1-1
v_gene: TRBV7-6
abundance: .
d_gene: .
CDR3nt: TGTGCCAGCAGCTCAGGGTTGGTTGCTTTCTTT
CDR3aa: CASSSGLVAFF

j_gene: TRBJ1-4
v_gene: TRBV9
abundance: once
d_gene: .
CDR3nt: TGTGCCAGCAGCCAATATACAGGGTTAGGGGATGAAAAACTGTTTTTT
CDR3aa: CASSQYTGLGDEKLFF

j_gene: TRBJ2-2
v_gene: TRBV30
abundance: .
d_gene: TRBD1
CDR3nt: TGTGCCTGGGGAACAGGGGGCACCGGGGAGCTGTTTTTT
CDR3aa: CAWGTGGTGELFF

j_gene: TRBJ1-3
v_gene: TRBV15
abundance: .
d_gene: .
CDR3nt: TGTGCCACCAGCAGAGATCGACTCCTGGCGGACACCATATATTTT
CDR3aa: CATSRDRLLADTIYF

j_gene: TRBJ2-3
v_gene: TRBV6-4
abundance: .
d_gene: TRBD1
CDR3nt: TGTGCCAGCAGGGCGACAGGGAGTACAGATACGCAGTATTTT
CDR3aa: CASRATGSTDTQYF

j_gene: TRBJ2-1
v_gene: TRBV6-6
abundance: .
d_gene: TRBD2
CDR3nt: TGTGCCAGCCTACTAGCGGGGGGCGACAATGAGCAGTTCTTC
CDR3aa: CASLLAGGDNEQFF

j_gene: TRBJ1-2
v_gene: TRBV5-6
abundance: .
d_gene: .
CDR3nt: TGTGCCAGCCGAGGAACCTATGGCTACACCTTC
CDR3aa: CASRGTYGYTF

j_gene: TRBJ1-1
v_gene: TRBV19
abundance: .
d_gene: .
CDR3nt: TGTGCCAGTAGTATTCACAGGGCGAACACTGAAGCTTTCTTT
CDR3aa: CASSIHRANTEAFF

j_gene: TRBJ1-1
v_gene: TRBV6-5
abundance: .
d_gene: .
CDR3nt: TGTGCCAGCCTACGCTTCCAGGGGAACACTGAAGCTTTCTTT
CDR3aa: CASLRFQGNTEAFF

j_gene: TRBJ2-7
v_gene: TRBV27
abundance: .
d_gene: .
CDR3nt: TGTGCCAGCAGGCGAGGCCAGGACAGCTCCTACGAGCAGTACTTC
CDR3aa: CASRRGQDSSYEQYF

j_gene: TRBJ2-5
v_gene: TRBV5-4
abundance: .
d_gene: TRBD1
CDR3nt: TGTGCCAGCAGCTTGGATCAGGGGGCCCAAGAGACCCAGTACTTC
CDR3aa: CASSLDQGAQETQYF

j_gene: TRBJ1-1
v_gene: TRBV13
abundance: .
d_gene: .
CDR3nt: TGTGCCAGCAGCTTGGGGGCCAGGGGTCATCGGAGGAACACTGAAGCTTTCTTT
CDR3aa: CASSLGARGHRRNTEAFF

j_gene: TRBJ2-7
v_gene: TRBV14
abundance: .
d_gene: TRBD1
CDR3nt: TGTGCCAGCAGCCAGGACGTCCCGGGACAGGGATACTACGAGCAGTACTTC
CDR3aa: CASSQDVPGQGYYEQYF

j_gene: TRBJ2-3
v_gene: TRBV29-1
abundance: .
d_gene: .
CDR3nt: TGCAGCGTTGAAGGCAGAATGAGCACAGATACGCAGTATTTT
CDR3aa: CSVEGRMSTDTQYF

j_gene: TRBJ2-3
v_gene: TRBV5-1
abundance: once
d_gene: TRBD2
CDR3nt: TGCGCCAGCAGCTTGGAGGCTGGACTAGCATCAGATACGCAGTATTTT
CDR3aa: CASSLEAGLASDTQYF

j_gene: TRBJ2-3
v_gene: TRBV6-1
abundance: .
d_gene: .
CDR3nt: TGTGCCAGCAGTGAAGGAGGGAATACGCAGTATTTT
CDR3aa: CASSEGGNTQYF

j_gene: TRBJ2-1
v_gene: TRBV15
abundance: .
d_gene: TRBD1
CDR3nt: TGTGCCACCAGCAGACATACCGGGACAGGGGGGAATGAGCAGTTCTTC
CDR3aa: CATSRHTGTGGNEQFF

j_gene: TRBJ2-7
v_gene: TRBV15
abundance: .
d_gene: .
CDR3nt: TGTGCCACCAGCGGGAGACAGGCACTAACCGACGAGCAGTACTTC
CDR3aa: CATSGRQALTDEQYF

j_gene: TRBJ2-3
v_gene: TRBV18
abundance: .
d_gene: TRBD2
CDR3nt: TGTGCCAGCTCACGGGACGTAGGGACTAGCGGGGGCACAGATACGCAGTATTTT
CDR3aa: CASSRDVGTSGGTDTQYF

j_gene: TRBJ2-7
v_gene: TRBV5-1
abundance: .
d_gene: .
CDR3nt: TGCGCCAGCAGCTTGGCCAGAGGCTACGAGCAGTACTTC
CDR3aa: CASSLARGYEQYF

j_gene: TRBJ2-1
v_gene: TRBV18
abundance: .
d_gene: .
CDR3nt: TGTGCCAGCTCACCACCCCAGGGTGCCTACAATGAGCAGTTCTTC
CDR3aa: CASSPPQGAYNEQFF

j_gene: TRBJ2-1
v_gene: TRBV6-4
abundance: .
d_gene: .
CDR3nt: TGTGCCAGCAGTCCCAGAGGACTACACAATGAGCAGTTCTTC
CDR3aa: CASSPRGLHNEQFF

j_gene: TRBJ2-7
v_gene: TRBV14
abundance: .
d_gene: .
CDR3nt: TGTGCCAGCAGCCCCGGACTGAACGAGCAGTACTTC
CDR3aa: CASSPGLNEQYF